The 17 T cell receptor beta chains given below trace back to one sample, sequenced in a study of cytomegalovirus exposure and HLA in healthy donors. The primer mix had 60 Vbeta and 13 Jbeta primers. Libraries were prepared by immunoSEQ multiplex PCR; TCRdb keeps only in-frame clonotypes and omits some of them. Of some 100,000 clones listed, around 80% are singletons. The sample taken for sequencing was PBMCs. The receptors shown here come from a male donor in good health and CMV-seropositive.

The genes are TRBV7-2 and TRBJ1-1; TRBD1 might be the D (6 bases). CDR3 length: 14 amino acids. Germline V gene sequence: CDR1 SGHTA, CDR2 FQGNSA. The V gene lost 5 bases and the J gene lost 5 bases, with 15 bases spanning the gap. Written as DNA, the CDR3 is TGTGCCAGCAGCACGGGGGGGGCCCGGACTGAAGCTTTCTTT. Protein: CASSTGGARTEAFF.

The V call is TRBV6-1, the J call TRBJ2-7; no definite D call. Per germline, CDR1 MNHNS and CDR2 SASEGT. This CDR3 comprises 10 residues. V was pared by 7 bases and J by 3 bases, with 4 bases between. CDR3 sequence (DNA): TGTGCCAGCATGAGCTACGAGCAGTACTTC. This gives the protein CASMSYEQYF.

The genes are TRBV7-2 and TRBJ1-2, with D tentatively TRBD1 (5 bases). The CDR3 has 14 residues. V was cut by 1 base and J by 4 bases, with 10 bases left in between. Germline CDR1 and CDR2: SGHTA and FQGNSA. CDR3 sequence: CASSLEEGPYGYTF. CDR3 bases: TGTGCCAGCAGCTTAGAGGAGGGGCCCTATGGCTACACCTTC. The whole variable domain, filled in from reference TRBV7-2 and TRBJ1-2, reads GAGVSQSPSNKVTEKGKDVELRCDPISGHTALYWYRQSLGQGLEFLIYFQGNSAPDKSGLPSDRFSAERTGGSVSTLTIQRTQQEDSAVYLCASSLEEGPYGYTFGSGTRLTVV.

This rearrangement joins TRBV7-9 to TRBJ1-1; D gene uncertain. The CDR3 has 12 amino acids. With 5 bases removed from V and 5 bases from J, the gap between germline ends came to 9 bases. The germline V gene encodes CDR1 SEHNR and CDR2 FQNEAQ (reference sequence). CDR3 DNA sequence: TGTGCCAGCAGCCTCGGGGAGACTGAAGCTTTCTTT. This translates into CASSLGETEAFF.

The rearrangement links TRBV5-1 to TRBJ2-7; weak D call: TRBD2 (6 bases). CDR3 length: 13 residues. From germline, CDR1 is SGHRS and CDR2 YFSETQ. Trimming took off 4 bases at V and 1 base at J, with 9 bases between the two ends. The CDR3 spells CASSLTSSYEQYF. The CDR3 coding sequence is TGCGCCAGCAGCCTGACTAGTTCCTACGAGCAGTACTTC.

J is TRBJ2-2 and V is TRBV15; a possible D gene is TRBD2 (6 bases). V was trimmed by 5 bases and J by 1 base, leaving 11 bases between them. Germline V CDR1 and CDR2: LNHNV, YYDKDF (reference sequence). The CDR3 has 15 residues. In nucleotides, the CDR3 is TGTGCCACCAGCGCTAGGAGGGGGAACACCGGGGAGCTGTTTTTT. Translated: CATSARRGNTGELFF. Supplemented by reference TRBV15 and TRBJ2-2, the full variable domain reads DAMVIQNPRYQVTQFGKPVTLSCSQTLNHNVMYWYQQKSSQAPKLLFHYYDKDFNNEADTPDNFQSRRPNTSFCFLDIRSPGLGDTAMYLCATSARRGNTGELFFGEGSRLTVL.

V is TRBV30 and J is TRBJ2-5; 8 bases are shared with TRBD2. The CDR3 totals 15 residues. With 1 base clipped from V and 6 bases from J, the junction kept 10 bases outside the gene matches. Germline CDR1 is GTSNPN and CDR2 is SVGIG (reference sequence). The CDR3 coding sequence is TGTGCCTGGAGTGACGGGACTAGGGCCTGGCAGACCCAGTACTTC. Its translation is CAWSDGTRAWQTQYF.

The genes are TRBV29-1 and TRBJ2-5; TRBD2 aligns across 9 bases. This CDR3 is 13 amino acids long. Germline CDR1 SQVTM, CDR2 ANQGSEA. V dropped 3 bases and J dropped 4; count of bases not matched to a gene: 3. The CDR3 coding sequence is TGCAGCGTTGATACGCGGGGGGGAGAGACCCAGTACTTC. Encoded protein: CSVDTRGGETQYF.

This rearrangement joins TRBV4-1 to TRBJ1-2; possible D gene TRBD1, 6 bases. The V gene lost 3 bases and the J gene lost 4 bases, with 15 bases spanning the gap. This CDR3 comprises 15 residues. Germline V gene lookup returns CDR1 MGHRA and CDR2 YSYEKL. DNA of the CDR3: TGCGCCAGCAGCCAGGGGGGGGCAGAACTCTATGGCTACACCTTC. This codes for CASSQGGAELYGYTF.

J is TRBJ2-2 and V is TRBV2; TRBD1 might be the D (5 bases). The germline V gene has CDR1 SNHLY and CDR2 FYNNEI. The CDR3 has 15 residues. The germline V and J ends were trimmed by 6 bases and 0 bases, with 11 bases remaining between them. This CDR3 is CASRLGQTNTGELFF. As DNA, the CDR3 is TGTGCCAGCAGGTTGGGGCAGACGAACACCGGGGAGCTGTTTTTT.

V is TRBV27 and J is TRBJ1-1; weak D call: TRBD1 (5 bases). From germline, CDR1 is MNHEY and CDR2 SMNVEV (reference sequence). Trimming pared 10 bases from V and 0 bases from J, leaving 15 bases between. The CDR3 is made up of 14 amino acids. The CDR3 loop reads CATAGDRLNTEAFF. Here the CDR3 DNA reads TGTGCCACCGCGGGGGACCGCTTGAACACTGAAGCTTTCTTT.

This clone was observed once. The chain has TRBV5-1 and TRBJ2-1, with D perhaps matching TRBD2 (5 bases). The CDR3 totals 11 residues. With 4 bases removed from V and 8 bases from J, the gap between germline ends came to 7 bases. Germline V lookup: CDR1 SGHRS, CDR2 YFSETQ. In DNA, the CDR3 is TGCGCCAGCAGCCTAGCTTATGAGCAGTTCTTC. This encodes CASSLAYEQFF.

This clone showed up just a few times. The CDR3 region has the DNA TGTGCCAGCAGCTTTCAGGGTGTGCAGTACTTC. Protein: CASSFQGVQYF. The rearrangement uses TRBV7-2 and TRBJ2-7; tentative D call: TRBD1 (5 bases). The CDR3 totals 11 residues. V lost 3 bases and J 9 bases, leaving 9 bases between the germline ends. Germline lookup yields CDR1 SGHTA and CDR2 FQGNSA.

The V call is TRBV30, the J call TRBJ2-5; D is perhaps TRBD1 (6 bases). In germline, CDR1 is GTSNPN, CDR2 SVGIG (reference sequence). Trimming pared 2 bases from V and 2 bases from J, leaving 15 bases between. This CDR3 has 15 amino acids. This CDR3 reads CAWSPTGHPQETQYF. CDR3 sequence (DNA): TGTGCCTGGAGTCCTACGGGACACCCGCAAGAGACCCAGTACTTC.

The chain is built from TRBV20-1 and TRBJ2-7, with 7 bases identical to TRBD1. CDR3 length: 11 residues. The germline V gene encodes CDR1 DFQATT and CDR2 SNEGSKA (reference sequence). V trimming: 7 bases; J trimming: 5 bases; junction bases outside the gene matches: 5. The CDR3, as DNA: TGCAGTGGCCAACAGGGGAACGAGCAGTACTTC. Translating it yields CSGQQGNEQYF.

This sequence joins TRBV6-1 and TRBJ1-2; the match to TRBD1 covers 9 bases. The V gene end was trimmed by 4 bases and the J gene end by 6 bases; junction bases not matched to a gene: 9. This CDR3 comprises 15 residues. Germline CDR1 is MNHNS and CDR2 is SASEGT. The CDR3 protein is CASSGRWGQGNGYTF. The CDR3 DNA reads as TGTGCCAGCAGTGGTCGGTGGGGACAGGGAAATGGCTACACCTTC.

The chain's CDR3 is CASSSDQGETNYGYTF. The CDR3, as DNA: TGTGCCAGCAGCTCGGACCAGGGGGAGACTAACTATGGCTACACCTTC. The genes are TRBV11-3 and TRBJ1-2; 7 bases match TRBD1. Germline CDR1 and CDR2: SGHNT and YENEEA. The ends lost 4 bases at V and 0 bases at J; junction bases unmatched: 8. CDR3 size: 16 residues. Variable domain in full (rest from reference TRBV11-3 and TRBJ1-2): EAGVVQSPRYKIIEKKQPVAFWCNPISGHNTLYWYLQNLGQGPELLIRYENEEAVDDSQLPKDRFSAERLKGVDSTLKIQPAELGDSAVYLCASSSDQGETNYGYTFGSGTRLTVV.